This record concerns one T cell receptor beta chain sequence. Its antigen is unknown. Sample time point: roughly 10-day in vitro stimulation with candidate neoantigen peptide 4. Here immunoSEQ multiplex PCR was the method, and the copy in TCRdb shows in-frame clones only, minus some. The data show roughly 14,000 clones, around four fifths seen once. These data come from a study of PD-1 blockade in mismatch repair-deficient tumors. The V gene end was trimmed by 3 bases and the J gene end by 2 bases; junction bases not matched to a gene: 0. This CDR3 spans 14 amino acids. The germline CDR1 and CDR2 sequences are MNHEY and SMNVEV (reference sequence).

The rearrangement uses TRBV27 and TRBJ2-1; 8 bases match TRBD1. The sequencing here drew on cells cultured in vitro, taken from a patient treated with pembrolizumab. This clonotype was sampled from an adult with mismatch repair-deficient cancer. For the CDR3, the DNA is TGTGCCAGCAGTTTGGACAGGGCCTACAATGAGCAGTTCTTC. Translated, it gives CASSLDRAYNEQFF.